The rows below give T cell receptor beta chains drawn from one sample of a study. MiXCR, run by TCRdb on the RT-PCR reads, gives a single entry per CDR3 protein. This table holds around 700,000 distinct CDR3 sequences, 14% found once. Sample: memory CD4+ T cells from blood. The receptors come from a female donor in good health, serving as a healthy control. Both conserved end residues are part of each CDR3. Fields, in order: D gene, clone size, V gene, J gene, CDR3 DNA, CDR3 protein. The D gene is left open where the match is weak. Expanded clones get a size class; other rows say once, few or many, or leave the size out.

D gene: TRBD2; clone size: few; V gene: TRBV5-5; J gene: TRBJ2-2; CDR3 DNA: TGTGCCAGCAGCTTGAGGACTAGCGGGAGAGCAGGGGAGCTGTTTTTT; CDR3 protein: CASSLRTSGRAGELFF
D gene: NA; clone size: few; V gene: TRBV5-1; J gene: TRBJ2-2; CDR3 DNA: TGCGCCAGCAGCTTGGTGGTCGGGAGCACCGGGGAGCTGTTTTTT; CDR3 protein: CASSLVVGSTGELFF
D gene: NA; clone size: NA; V gene: TRBV12-3/TRBV12-4; J gene: TRBJ2-7; CDR3 DNA: TGTGCCAGCAGTTCAACTGCCAGGGGAGGATACGAGCAGTACTTC; CDR3 protein: CASSSTARGGYEQYF
D gene: NA; clone size: many; V gene: TRBV5-1; J gene: TRBJ1-5; CDR3 DNA: TGCGCCAGCAGCTTGTTAGGCAGCATCAATCAGCCCCAGCATTTT; CDR3 protein: CASSLLGSINQPQHF
D gene: NA; clone size: NA; V gene: TRBV30; J gene: TRBJ2-3; CDR3 DNA: TGTGCCTGGACCTCCTATGGCCCGCAGTATTTT; CDR3 protein: CAWTSYGPQYF
D gene: TRBD1; clone size: NA; V gene: TRBV7-9; J gene: TRBJ2-1; CDR3 DNA: TGTGCCAGCAGCTTAGGAATCGGGACAGGGGGCGTCGATGAGCAGTTCTTC; CDR3 protein: CASSLGIGTGGVDEQFF
D gene: TRBD1; clone size: few; V gene: TRBV28; J gene: TRBJ1-6; CDR3 DNA: TGTGCCAGCAGGCGGGGACAGGGTGTGTATTCACCCCTCCACTTT; CDR3 protein: CASRRGQGVYSPLHF
D gene: NA; clone size: NA; V gene: TRBV4-2; J gene: TRBJ2-3; CDR3 DNA: TGTGCCAGCAGCCAAGTTATAGCGGAGAAGGGGGGAGATACGCAGTATTTT; CDR3 protein: CASSQVIAEKGGDTQYF
D gene: TRBD2; clone size: many; V gene: TRBV27; J gene: TRBJ2-7; CDR3 DNA: TGTGCCAGCAGTCCGCGACTAGCTTCTACCCAGATCTACGAGCAGTACTTC; CDR3 protein: CASSPRLASTQIYEQYF
D gene: TRBD2; clone size: many; V gene: TRBV20-1; J gene: TRBJ2-7; CDR3 DNA: TGCAGTGCTCCTCCGGGACTAGGCTACGAGCAGTACTTC; CDR3 protein: CSAPPGLGYEQYF
D gene: NA; clone size: NA; V gene: TRBV6-6; J gene: TRBJ1-1; CDR3 DNA: TGTGCCAGCAGAAACGGACAGTACACTGAAGCTTTCTTT; CDR3 protein: CASRNGQYTEAFF
D gene: NA; clone size: NA; V gene: TRBV5-1; J gene: TRBJ2-3; CDR3 DNA: TGCGCCAGCAGCCCTGATCACTCGGTAGATACGCAGTATTTT; CDR3 protein: CASSPDHSVDTQYF
D gene: TRBD1; clone size: few; V gene: TRBV7-2; J gene: TRBJ1-3; CDR3 DNA: TGTGCCAGCAGCCCCGGACAGGGTCTAAGCTCTGGAAACACCATATATTTT; CDR3 protein: CASSPGQGLSSGNTIYF
D gene: NA; clone size: few; V gene: TRBV5-1; J gene: TRBJ1-3; CDR3 DNA: TGCGCCAGCAGCTTGGTGGGGCGCCTCTCTGGAAACACCATATATTTT; CDR3 protein: CASSLVGRLSGNTIYF
D gene: TRBD2; clone size: NA; V gene: TRBV20-1; J gene: TRBJ2-1; CDR3 DNA: TGCAGTGCTAGAACCGGACTAGCGGGGGCCTACAATGAGCAGTTCTTC; CDR3 protein: CSARTGLAGAYNEQFF
D gene: TRBD2; clone size: many; V gene: TRBV7-3; J gene: TRBJ2-1; CDR3 DNA: TGTGCCAGCAGCTTAACTAGCGGGAGCAATGAGCAGTTCTTC; CDR3 protein: CASSLTSGSNEQFF
D gene: TRBD2; clone size: many; V gene: TRBV27; J gene: TRBJ2-7; CDR3 DNA: TGTGCCAGCAGTATCGGGACTAGCGGGAGCTACGAGCAGTACTTC; CDR3 protein: CASSIGTSGSYEQYF
D gene: NA; clone size: few; V gene: TRBV18; J gene: TRBJ1-1; CDR3 DNA: TGTGCCAGCTCCACGAATCAGGCTAACACTGAAGCTTTCTTT; CDR3 protein: CASSTNQANTEAFF
D gene: NA; clone size: NA; V gene: TRBV20-1; J gene: TRBJ1-4; CDR3 DNA: TGCAGTGCTAGTTCGTATTCGGGTGAAAAACTGTTTTTT; CDR3 protein: CSASSYSGEKLFF
D gene: TRBD2; clone size: many; V gene: TRBV20-1; J gene: TRBJ2-3; CDR3 DNA: TGCAGTGCTCGGGACTACCGACGCCTTAGCACAGATACGCAGTATTTT; CDR3 protein: CSARDYRRLSTDTQYF
D gene: TRBD2; clone size: many; V gene: TRBV30; J gene: TRBJ2-7; CDR3 DNA: TGTGCCTGGAGTGTTAGCGGGATCTACTACGAGCAGTACTTC; CDR3 protein: CAWSVSGIYYEQYF
D gene: NA; clone size: few; V gene: TRBV2; J gene: TRBJ2-3; CDR3 DNA: TGTGCCAGCACATCTGGGACGCACCGGGGGGATACGCAGTATTTT; CDR3 protein: CASTSGTHRGDTQYF
D gene: NA; clone size: few; V gene: TRBV7-9; J gene: TRBJ1-3; CDR3 DNA: TGTGCCAGCAGCTCGGACGGCCAAGGAAACACCATATATTTT; CDR3 protein: CASSSDGQGNTIYF
D gene: NA; clone size: few; V gene: TRBV24-1; J gene: TRBJ2-5; CDR3 DNA: TGTGCCACCAGTCGGCCAGGCCAAGAGACCCAGTACTTC; CDR3 protein: CATSRPGQETQYF
D gene: NA; clone size: few; V gene: TRBV9; J gene: TRBJ2-2; CDR3 DNA: TGTGCCAGCCGCGAAACAGGAGAGAACACCGGGGAGCTGTTTTTT; CDR3 protein: CASRETGENTGELFF
D gene: TRBD1; clone size: few; V gene: TRBV7-9; J gene: TRBJ2-7; CDR3 DNA: TGTGCCAGCTCCCGCGGACAGGTCTCTTACGAGCAGTACTTC; CDR3 protein: CASSRGQVSYEQYF
D gene: NA; clone size: few; V gene: TRBV5-4; J gene: TRBJ2-2; CDR3 DNA: TGTGCCAGCAGCTTTTCTGTAGGCACCGGGGAGCTGTTTTTT; CDR3 protein: CASSFSVGTGELFF
D gene: NA; clone size: few; V gene: TRBV6-5; J gene: TRBJ1-4; CDR3 DNA: TGTGCCAGCAGTTCCCTATTTGCAACTAATGAAAAACTGTTTTTT; CDR3 protein: CASSSLFATNEKLFF
D gene: TRBD2; clone size: NA; V gene: TRBV27; J gene: TRBJ2-5; CDR3 DNA: TGTGCCAGCAGTAGGGAGGGAGGAAGGTTGGAGACCCAGTACTTC; CDR3 protein: CASSREGGRLETQYF
D gene: NA; clone size: once; V gene: TRBV3-1; J gene: TRBJ2-1; CDR3 DNA: TGTGCCAGCAGCCACGCCCCCAAGGGGGGAATCAGTGAGCAGTTCTTC; CDR3 protein: CASSHAPKGGISEQFF
D gene: NA; clone size: many; V gene: TRBV10-3; J gene: TRBJ2-5; CDR3 DNA: TGTGCCATCAGTGTGGAGGGGACGCAAGAGACCCAGTACTTC; CDR3 protein: CAISVEGTQETQYF
D gene: TRBD1; clone size: few; V gene: TRBV19; J gene: TRBJ2-7; CDR3 DNA: TGTGCCAGTAGTACAGGGGGCGTAGGGGGCGAGCAGTACTTC; CDR3 protein: CASSTGGVGGEQYF
D gene: NA; clone size: NA; V gene: TRBV11-2; J gene: TRBJ2-7; CDR3 DNA: TGTGCCAGCAGCTCCATAGGGGGCGGGAGTTCCTACGAGCAGTACTTC; CDR3 protein: CASSSIGGGSSYEQYF
D gene: NA; clone size: few; V gene: TRBV4-1; J gene: TRBJ1-5; CDR3 DNA: TGCGCCAGCAGCCAAGTCGATCGGAATCAGCCCCAGCATTTT; CDR3 protein: CASSQVDRNQPQHF
D gene: NA; clone size: many; V gene: TRBV4-1; J gene: TRBJ1-5; CDR3 DNA: TGCGCCAGCAGGGAAACAGGGTTCGGTCAGCCCCAGCATTTT; CDR3 protein: CASRETGFGQPQHF
D gene: NA; clone size: many; V gene: TRBV28; J gene: TRBJ1-1; CDR3 DNA: TGTGCCAGCAGCCCACTAGACACTGAAGCTTTCTTT; CDR3 protein: CASSPLDTEAFF
D gene: TRBD2; clone size: NA; V gene: TRBV4-1; J gene: TRBJ2-1; CDR3 DNA: TGCGCCAGCAGCCAACCAACTAGCGGTGACAATGAGCAGTTCTTC; CDR3 protein: CASSQPTSGDNEQFF
D gene: NA; clone size: many; V gene: TRBV7-6; J gene: TRBJ1-1; CDR3 DNA: TGTGCCAGCAGCTTAATGGAGAACACTGAAGCTTTCTTT; CDR3 protein: CASSLMENTEAFF
D gene: NA; clone size: NA; V gene: TRBV11-3; J gene: TRBJ2-3; CDR3 DNA: TGTGCCAGCAGCTTAGGTATCGGGGATACGCAGTATTTT; CDR3 protein: CASSLGIGDTQYF
D gene: TRBD1; clone size: NA; V gene: TRBV5-4; J gene: TRBJ2-5; CDR3 DNA: TGTGCCAGCACCCCGACAGGGACAGGAACCCAGTACTTC; CDR3 protein: CASTPTGTGTQYF
D gene: NA; clone size: few; V gene: TRBV20-1; J gene: TRBJ1-1; CDR3 DNA: TGCAGTGCTCTAACGTACTTGGGGAACACTGAAGCTTTCTTT; CDR3 protein: CSALTYLGNTEAFF
D gene: TRBD2; clone size: NA; V gene: TRBV14; J gene: TRBJ2-7; CDR3 DNA: TGTGCCAGCAGCCAAGGGCATAGCGGGGCCTACGAGCAGTACTTC; CDR3 protein: CASSQGHSGAYEQYF
D gene: NA; clone size: few; V gene: TRBV12-3/TRBV12-4; J gene: TRBJ2-2; CDR3 DNA: TGTGCCAGCAGTAGACAGGAGAACACCGGGGAGCTGTTTTTT; CDR3 protein: CASSRQENTGELFF
D gene: TRBD1; clone size: NA; V gene: TRBV27; J gene: TRBJ1-4; CDR3 DNA: TGTGCCAGCAGTGCAAACAGGGGAAGTGAAAAACTGTTTTTT; CDR3 protein: CASSANRGSEKLFF
D gene: NA; clone size: many; V gene: TRBV29-1; J gene: TRBJ1-5; CDR3 DNA: TGCAGCGTTGGCATAAGTGGCCAGCCCCAGCATTTT; CDR3 protein: CSVGISGQPQHF
D gene: NA; clone size: NA; V gene: TRBV19; J gene: TRBJ1-4; CDR3 DNA: TGTGCCAGTCGAAGGAATGAAAAACTGTTTTTT; CDR3 protein: CASRRNEKLFF
D gene: NA; clone size: NA; V gene: TRBV3-1; J gene: TRBJ2-5; CDR3 DNA: TGTGCCAGCAGCCAAGATGGGCTAGGCCAAGAGACCCAGTACTTC; CDR3 protein: CASSQDGLGQETQYF
D gene: NA; clone size: many; V gene: TRBV5-1; J gene: TRBJ2-5; CDR3 DNA: TGCGCCAGCAGCTTGGGCGATGGGGGGACCCAGTACTTC; CDR3 protein: CASSLGDGGTQYF